The sequence of this T cell receptor beta chain was determined in a study of shared clonotypes between healthy human individuals. Findings and caveats of the study: Among the subsets, naive ones generally showed larger estimated richness than memory ones.

Donors were healthy HIV-negative adults without recently reported acute infections or vaccinations. Per the study methods: Filtering of immunoSEQ junctional sequences could not match full-length read filtering. The table came from immunoSEQ multiplex PCR; TCRdb's copy has only in-frame clones and leaves some out. V and J calls and clone size follow that table, whereas D and trimming were derived from the DNA. In the table there are 550,000 to 700,000 clones, about 80% of which are singletons. A word on this clone: The antigen remains unidentified.

This clonotype was sampled from a woman aged 30 to 39 in good health. The sequencing sample was made of memory CD4+ T cells sorted from blood. Stated subset: CD45RA-negative fraction.

The CDR3 loop reads CSVERQGGQQYF. The CDR3 DNA is TGCAGCGTTGAAAGACAGGGGGGTCAGCAGTACTTC. This chain connects TRBV29-1 to TRBJ2-7, with TRBD1 matching over 9 bases. The CDR3 has 12 amino acids. The V segment lost 2 bases and the J segment 8 bases; nucleotides outside the gene matches: 4. Germline CDR1 SQVTM, CDR2 ANQGSEA.